The present TCR beta chain was sequenced within a study of blood T cell repertoires in COVID-19. V was clipped by 6 bases and J by 7 bases, with 19 bases between them. The CDR3 totals 15 residues. Looked up from germline, CDR1 is LGHDT and CDR2 is YNNKEL (reference sequence). The data were produced by immunoSEQ multiplex PCR, yet TCRdb's version contains in-frame clones alone and is incomplete. The data contain over 250,000 clones, about 82% of them singletons. The chain uses TRBV3-1 (or the pseudogene TRBV3-2) and TRBJ2-1; possibly TRBD1 for D (7 bases). This receptor was taken from a middle-aged man with active or convalescent COVID-19. Material for sequencing was peripheral blood. For the CDR3, the DNA is TGTGCCAGCAGGTTCAGGGGGAGCGGGCCGAATGAGCAGTTCTTC. Translating it yields CASRFRGSGPNEQFF.